Below are 32 T cell receptor beta chains sequenced from a single sample in a study of shared clonotypes between healthy human individuals. Profiled with immunoSEQ multiplex PCR; TCRdb holds only in-frame clones, not every one. Counted here are about 1.1 million clones, around three quarters occurring once; the ten biggest clones make up roughly 0.83%. What was sequenced was memory CD4+ T cells from PBMCs. Described subset: CD45RA-negative fraction. The receptor source for this set is a young man in good health. Some clones in this sample may be carry-over from other donors' samples.

The V and J genes are TRBV7-2 and TRBJ1-1; no definite D call. CDR1 is SGHTA and CDR2 is FQGNSA in the germline V gene. CDR3 length: 17 amino acids. The ends were cut back, 5 bases at V and 3 bases at J, with 22 bases in the middle. The CDR3 region has the DNA TGTGCCAGCAGCGGAGTAGTCTGGGGAAACTCTTACACTGAAGCTTTCTTT. This codes for CASSGVVWGNSYTEAFF.

A word on this clone: Other DNA variants within this sample encode the same CDR3. The rearrangement links TRBV5-4 to TRBJ2-5; 10 bases agree with TRBD1. With 5 bases clipped from V and 5 bases from J, the junction kept 9 bases outside the gene matches. Germline V lookup: CDR1 SGHNT, CDR2 YYREEE (reference sequence). The CDR3 loop spans 15 amino acids. This chain's CDR3 is CASSSTGGAGETQYF. Written as DNA, the CDR3 is TGTGCCAGCAGTTCGACAGGGGGCGCGGGGGAGACCCAGTACTTC.

This clone was counted only a few times. The chain is built from TRBV5-1 and TRBJ2-1; TRBD1 matches 8 bases. Germline V gives CDR1 SGHRS, CDR2 YFSETQ. CDR3 length equals 13 residues. Trimming at V came to 6 bases and at J to 2 bases, leaving 1 base not matched to a gene. The CDR3: CASKTGAYNEQFF. As DNA, the CDR3 is TGCGCCAGCAAGACAGGGGCCTACAATGAGCAGTTCTTC.

This chain uses TRBV2 with TRBJ1-2, with TRBD1 as a possible D gene (5 bases). Between the trimmed V and J ends, which lost 5 bases and 4 bases, there was a span of 8 bases. CDR3 length: 12 amino acids. Germline loops: CDR1 SNHLY, CDR2 FYNNEI. CDR3 nucleotides: TGTGCCAGCAGTCAAAGGGGCTATGGCTACACCTTC. It is translated as CASSQRGYGYTF.

This clone turned up a few times. The gene calls are TRBV7-8 and TRBJ2-5, with 7 bases aligning to TRBD1. The CDR3 length is 14 residues. With 10 bases clipped from V and 2 bases from J, the junction kept 10 bases outside the gene matches. Germline V gene lookup returns CDR1 SGHVS and CDR2 FQNEAQ. CDR3: CATTGAPVQETQYF. CDR3 bases: TGTGCCACCACAGGGGCACCCGTTCAAGAGACCCAGTACTTC. Based on the CDR3 plus reference TRBV7-8 and TRBJ2-5, the full variable domain is GAGVSQSPRYKVAKRGQDVALRCDPISGHVSLFWYQQALGQGPEFLTYFQNEAQLDKSGLPSDRFFAERPEGSVSTLKIQRTQQEDSAVYLCATTGAPVQETQYFGPGTRLLVL.

This sequence joins TRBV2 and TRBJ1-1, with 8 bases fitting TRBD1. The length of the CDR3 is 15 residues. J lost 3 bases, V lost 8 bases, and 11 bases had no gene match. Per germline, CDR1 SNHLY and CDR2 FYNNEI. CDR3 DNA sequence: TGTGCCAGCTCCGGGACAGGTTCCTCGGACACTGAAGCTTTCTTT. It specifies CASSGTGSSDTEAFF.

V and J are TRBV19 and TRBJ2-1; 7 bases match TRBD2. V shed 8 bases and J 4 bases; nucleotides not matched to a gene: 8. Germline CDR1 reads LNHDA; CDR2 reads SQIVND (reference sequence). The CDR3 runs to 14 residues. The CDR3 nucleotides read TGTGCCAGTTCTAAACCGGGACTATACAATGAGCAGTTCTTC. Protein product: CASSKPGLYNEQFF.

The gene calls are TRBV4-1 and TRBJ1-4; TRBD1 is a possible D gene (6 bases). The CDR3 has 17 amino acids. The germline CDR1 and CDR2 sequences are MGHRA and YSYEKL. Trimming took off 4 bases at V and 3 bases at J, with 18 bases between the two ends. CDR3 DNA: TGCGCCAGCAGCCTGACCTCAGGGGTTATGGCTAATGAAAAACTGTTTTTT. Translated: CASSLTSGVMANEKLFF.

Note on this clone: Distinct nucleotide sequences in the sample also encode this CDR3. CDR3 residues: CASSPPSTDTQYF. The CDR3 bases are TGTGCCAGCAGCCCGCCAAGCACAGATACGCAGTATTTT. The rearrangement links TRBV7-9 to TRBJ2-3; D is unresolved. The germline V and J ends were trimmed by 5 bases and 0 bases, with 6 bases remaining between them. Per germline, CDR1 SEHNR and CDR2 FQNEAQ (reference sequence). The CDR3 contains 13 residues.

This clone was observed a single time. The DNA for the CDR3 is TGTGCCAGCAGCCTCTCTGGCGGGAGGGGGGACACAGATACGCAGTATTTT. Translation gives CASSLSGGRGDTDTQYF. The chain couples TRBV7-2 to TRBJ2-3; TRBD2 aligns across 9 bases. Germline CDR1 and CDR2: SGHTA and FQGNSA. The CDR3 runs to 17 residues. J was trimmed by 2 bases and V by 5 bases; bases with no gene match: 11.

This rearrangement joins TRBV5-6 to TRBJ1-5, with 10 bases matching TRBD1. The CDR3 is made up of 15 amino acids. Germline V gene data show CDR1 as SGHDT and CDR2 as YYEEEE. V was pared by 6 bases and J by 3 bases, with 6 bases of the junction left unmatched. CDR3 nucleotides: TGTGCCAGCACAAAGACAGGGGGCCTCAATCAGCCCCAGCATTTT. Its protein product is CASTKTGGLNQPQHF.

V gene TRBV6-1 combines with J gene TRBJ2-7, with TRBD1 matching over 8 bases. J gave up 1 base and V 2 bases, and 7 bases lay outside the gene matches. Germline CDR1 and CDR2: MNHNS and SASEGT. The CDR3 totals 16 residues. The CDR3 protein is CASSESPQGVSYEQYF. The CDR3 DNA is TGTGCCAGCAGTGAATCCCCACAGGGGGTATCCTACGAGCAGTACTTC.

The chain has TRBV7-9 and TRBJ2-5, with 9 bases that match TRBD1. This CDR3 is 16 amino acids long. Germline assignment: CDR1 SEHNR and CDR2 FQNEAQ (reference sequence). The J segment lost 1 base and the V segment lost 5 bases, leaving 8 bases of the junction unmatched. The CDR3 protein is CASSRLLGQGQETQYF. CDR3 nucleotide sequence: TGTGCCAGCAGCCGTTTACTGGGACAGGGCCAAGAGACCCAGTACTTC.

The chain is built from TRBV5-4 and TRBJ2-2; 9 nucleotides match TRBD2. CDR1 is SGHNT and CDR2 is YYREEE in the germline V gene (reference sequence). V dropped 3 bases and J dropped 6; count of bases not matched to a gene: 9. The CDR3 contains 16 residues. CDR3 loop: CASSSGTSSRAGELFF. In DNA, the CDR3 is TGTGCCAGCAGCTCGGGGACTAGCTCGAGGGCCGGGGAGCTGTTTTTT.

The chain couples TRBV6-6 to TRBJ2-1, with 8 bases lining up with TRBD2. Per germline, CDR1 MNHNY and CDR2 SVGAGI (reference sequence). The CDR3 spans 15 residues. V shed 6 bases, J shed 3 bases, and the junction held 7 bases outside the gene matches. The CDR3 sequence is CASRPRGRFYNEQFF. As DNA, the CDR3 is TGTGCCAGCAGGCCCCGCGGGAGGTTCTACAATGAGCAGTTCTTC.

This clone was seen only a few times. The CDR3 nucleotides are TGTGCCAGCTCACCCCAGGGAGGGAGGGATTCACCCCTCCACTTT. Translated: CASSPQGGRDSPLHF. The chain joins TRBV6-6 to TRBJ1-6; possible D gene TRBD1, 5 bases. V dropped 8 bases and J dropped 8 bases, with 19 bases sitting between them. Germline loops: CDR1 MNHNY, CDR2 SVGAGI (reference sequence). The CDR3 is 15 amino acids.

V is TRBV2 and J is TRBJ2-1, with 8 bases lining up with TRBD1. The germline CDR1 and CDR2 sequences are SNHLY and FYNNEI. The V gene end was trimmed by 6 bases and the J gene end by 10 bases; junction bases not matched to a gene: 5. This CDR3 region has 12 residues. The CDR3 DNA follows: TGTGCCAGCAGCTCAAACAGGGGGGAGCAGTTCTTC. Translating gives CASSSNRGEQFF.

The sample holds one count of this clone. V is TRBV28 and J is TRBJ2-4; D gene unclear. CDR3 length: 11 residues. The V gene lost 4 bases and the J gene lost 7 bases, with 5 bases spanning the gap. Germline lookup yields CDR1 MDHEN and CDR2 SYDVKM. The CDR3 DNA reads TGTGCCAGCAGTTCCCAGAACATTCAGTACTTC. Encoded protein: CASSSQNIQYF.

The chain is built from TRBV13 and TRBJ2-7, with TRBD2 matching over 8 bases. Losses at the gene ends were 4 bases for V and 5 bases for J; bases not matched to a gene: 10. Germline CDR1 is PRHDT and CDR2 is FYEKMQ (reference sequence). The CDR3 totals 15 residues. Here the CDR3 DNA reads TGTGCCAGCAGCTACCGGACTAGCCGAGGGGACGAGCAGTACTTC. It encodes CASSYRTSRGDEQYF.

V and J are TRBV18 and TRBJ1-2; no clear D gene. Trimming removed 0 bases at V and 5 bases at J, with 10 bases between. In germline, CDR1 is KGHSH, CDR2 LQKENI. The CDR3 covers 14 residues. The chain's CDR3 is CASSPPAPVYGYTF. DNA of the CDR3: TGTGCCAGCTCACCACCGGCGCCAGTTTATGGCTACACCTTC.

Of note for this clone: The same CDR3 arises from other DNA sequences in this sample as well. The rearrangement joins TRBV5-1 to TRBJ1-2; a weak D match, TRBD1 (6 bases). Trimming took off 0 bases at V and 4 bases at J, with 10 bases between the two ends. The germline V gene has CDR1 SGHRS and CDR2 YFSETQ. This CDR3 region has 14 residues. The CDR3 bases are TGCGCCAGCAGCTTGGAACAGGGAGGCTATGGCTACACCTTC. The encoded protein is CASSLEQGGYGYTF.

The rearrangement joins TRBV29-1 to TRBJ2-1, with 7 bases identical to TRBD2. Per the germline V gene, CDR1 is SQVTM and CDR2 is ANQGSEA. CDR3 length: 14 amino acids. CDR3 loop: CSPLEGGSYNEQFF. For the CDR3, the DNA is TGCAGTCCCCTAGAAGGCGGGAGCTACAATGAGCAGTTCTTC.

V usage is TRBV7-8 and J usage is TRBJ1-1; TRBD1 matches at 7 bases. Germline V gene lookup returns CDR1 SGHVS and CDR2 FQNEAQ. The CDR3 is made up of 14 amino acids. Losses at the gene ends were 5 bases for V and 2 bases for J; bases not matched to a gene: 5. CDR3 loop: CASSTRQGNTEAFF. In DNA, the CDR3 is TGTGCCAGCAGCACCAGACAGGGTAACACTGAAGCTTTCTTT.

This clone was detected only a few times. A read error may explain this, as a much larger clone is one base away. The chain has TRBV30 and TRBJ2-1; D is unclear. The CDR3 loop spans 12 amino acids. Germline-derived CDR1 and CDR2 are GTSNPN and SVGIG (reference sequence). DNA of the CDR3: TGTACCTGGAGTGTCACCGTGGGGGAGCAGTTCTTC. It codes for CTWSVTVGEQFF. The full variable domain, its missing parts supplied by reference TRBV30 and TRBJ2-1, is SQTIHQWPATLVQPVGSPLSLECTVEGTSNPNLYWYRQAAGRGLQLLFYSVGIGQISSEVPQNLSASRPQDRQFILSSKKLLLSDSGFYLCTWSVTVGEQFFGPGTRLTVL.

The J gene is TRBJ2-5, the V gene TRBV4-1; D uncertain. V was clipped by 2 bases and J by 7 bases, with 14 bases between them. The CDR3 has 14 residues. Germline CDR1 reads MGHRA; CDR2 reads YSYEKL. CDR3 sequence (DNA): TGCGCCAGCAGCCAAATGACCGGTCCACCGACCCAGTACTTC. It specifies CASSQMTGPPTQYF.

The chain employs TRBV19 and TRBJ1-2; 10 nucleotides align to TRBD1. This CDR3 is built from 15 residues. Looked up from germline, CDR1 is LNHDA and CDR2 is SQIVND (reference sequence). The ends lost 4 bases at V and 7 bases at J; junction bases unmatched: 9. The DNA for the CDR3 is TGTGCCAGTAGTACCTTGACAGGGGGCGGTTCTGGCTACACCTTC. Amino acids: CASSTLTGGGSGYTF.

This clone was picked up one time. The rearrangement uses TRBV2 and TRBJ2-1; D might be TRBD2 (5 bases). The CDR3 has 15 residues. The germline V gene encodes CDR1 SNHLY and CDR2 FYNNEI. Deletions cut 5 bases from V and 4 bases from J, with 15 bases between. The CDR3 DNA follows: TGTGCCAGCAGTAAAACGGGGTCCCCTTACAATGAGCAGTTCTTC. The encoded protein is CASSKTGSPYNEQFF.

This clone was counted ten times or more. The chain uses TRBV4-2 and TRBJ2-7; 9 bases line up with TRBD2. The germline gives CDR1 LGHNA, CDR2 YNFKEQ. CDR3 length equals 17 residues. J lost 3 bases, V lost 4 bases, and 13 bases had no gene match. CDR3 amino acids: CASSRGSSGSVDYEQYF. The CDR3 DNA is TGTGCCAGCAGCCGAGGAAGTAGCGGGAGTGTCGACTACGAGCAGTACTTC.

Written as DNA, the CDR3 is TGTGCCATCAGTGACAATGAAGAGACCCAGTACTTC. Translation: CAISDNEETQYF. The chain recombines TRBV10-3 with TRBJ2-5; D call uncertain. This CDR3 is 12 amino acids long. The ends were cut back, 3 bases at V and 3 bases at J, with 5 bases in the middle. Germline CDR1 reads ENHRY; CDR2 reads SYGVKD.

Concerning this clone: A clone one base away is much larger, so this may be a read error. This chain uses TRBV7-9 with TRBJ2-7; 9 positions match TRBD1. Germline V gene lookup returns CDR1 SEHNR and CDR2 FQNEAQ (reference sequence). The CDR3 spans 14 residues. After removal of 5 bases from V and 1 base from J, the junction contained 3 bases not matched to a gene. The CDR3 DNA reads TGTGCCAGCAGCACCGGGACAGGGTCCTACGAGCAGTACTTC. Protein: CASSTGTGSYEQYF.

V is TRBV6-5 and J is TRBJ2-6; D may match TRBD1 or TRBD2 (5 bases each). Germline CDR1 and CDR2: MNHEY and SVGAGI. The CDR3 is made up of 14 amino acids. Trimming removed 2 bases at V and 8 bases at J, with 10 bases between. CDR3 loop: CASSYGTTPNVLTF. CDR3 DNA: TGTGCCAGCAGTTACGGGACGACACCCAACGTCCTGACTTTC.

This clone came up once. The chain has TRBV21-1 and TRBJ1-1; TRBD1 reflects the table's D call only, with no check against the DNA. TRBV21-1 is designated a pseudogene. The CDR3 is made up of 16 amino acids. The CDR3 DNA follows: TGTGCCAGCCCGTACCAGGGGGCGAGTATGAACACTGAAGCTTTCTTT. Translation gives CASPYQGASMNTEAFF.